The clone carrying this TCR beta chain was seen repeatedly, ten times or more. Its antigen is unknown. As healthy controls, volunteers from a blood bank in Maryland, USA, were used. Via MiXCR, TCRdb re-called the 5' RACE reads, giving one row per CDR3 protein. This table holds about 21,000 distinct CDR3 sequences, approximately 5.9% found once. This sample stems from a study of neurological immune-mediated disorders. General study points: The greatest TCR clonal expansion appeared in HTLV-1-associated myelopathy and the smallest, falling below healthy controls, in multiple sclerosis.

This CDR3 contains 17 residues. V dropped 1 base and J dropped 6 bases, with 20 bases sitting between them. Germline V CDR1 and CDR2: SGHDN, FVKESK. This chain joins TRBV14 and TRBJ2-3; the D gene could be TRBD1 or TRBD2 (6 bases each). The source of this sequence is a man aged 18 to 29 in good health. Sample: CD8+ T cells from blood. This chain's CDR3 is CASSQGIRGLLFDTQYF. CDR3 in DNA: TGTGCCAGCAGCCAAGGGATCCGGGGGCTGTTATTTGATACGCAGTATTTT.